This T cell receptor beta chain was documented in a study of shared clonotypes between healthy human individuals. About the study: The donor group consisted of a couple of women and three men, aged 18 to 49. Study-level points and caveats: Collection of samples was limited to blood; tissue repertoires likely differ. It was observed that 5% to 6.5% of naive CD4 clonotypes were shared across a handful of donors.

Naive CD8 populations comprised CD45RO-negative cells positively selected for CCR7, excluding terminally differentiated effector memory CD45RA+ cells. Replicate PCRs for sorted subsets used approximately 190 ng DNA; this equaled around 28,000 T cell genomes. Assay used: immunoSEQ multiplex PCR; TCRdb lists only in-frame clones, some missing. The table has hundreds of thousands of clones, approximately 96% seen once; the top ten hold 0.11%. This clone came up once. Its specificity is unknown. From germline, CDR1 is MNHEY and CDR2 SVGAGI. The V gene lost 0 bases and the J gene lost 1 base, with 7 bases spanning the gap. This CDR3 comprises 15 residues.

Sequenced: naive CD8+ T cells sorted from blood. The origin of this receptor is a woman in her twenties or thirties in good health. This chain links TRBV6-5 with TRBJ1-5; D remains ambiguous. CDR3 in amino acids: CASSYSGESNQPQHF. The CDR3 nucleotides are TGTGCCAGCAGTTACTCCGGGGAAAGCAATCAGCCCCAGCATTTT.